This T cell receptor beta chain is drawn from a study of T cells after yellow fever vaccination. In TCRdb, the 5' RACE reads were re-called with MiXCR into one record per CDR3 protein. The data hold about 300,000 distinct CDR3 sequences, with around 4.1% observed a single time. V lost 4 bases and J 5 bases, leaving 15 bases between the germline ends. Germline V lookup: CDR1 SGHVS, CDR2 FNYEAQ. CDR3 size: 14 residues. Study outcomes and limitations: The secondary T-cell response peaked on day 5, not day 15, but was weaker. The bulk population could contribute abundant contaminating clonotypes to FACS-sorted repertoires.

This clonotype was detected many times. What it binds is not known. The genes are TRBV7-6 and TRBJ2-7; possibly TRBD2 for D (6 bases). The sequence derives from a young man who received the YFV17D yellow fever vaccine. Sequences were derived from PBMCs, sampled 5 days after the yellow fever booster vaccination. The CDR3, as DNA: TGTGCCAGCAGCTCAGTTCGGGGGTACCACGAGCAGTACTTC. It specifies CASSSVRGYHEQYF.